This T cell receptor (beta chain) was sequenced during a study of blood T cell repertoires in COVID-19. Profiling relied on immunoSEQ multiplex PCR, and the TCRdb table lists in-frame clones only, not all of them. Of approximately 150,000 clones listed, 85% to 90% were seen once; the top ten hold just over 2.5%. The germline V gene has CDR1 SQVTM and CDR2 ANQGSEA. This CDR3 spans 15 amino acids. V lost 5 bases and J lost 5; bases outside the gene matches: 11. The material sequenced was peripheral blood. The chain recombines TRBV29-1 with TRBJ2-2, with 7 nucleotides matching TRBD2. The TCR was taken from a woman older than 75 with COVID-19, enrolled during active disease. The CDR3 here is CSVREGGPRTGELFF. CDR3 coding DNA: TGCAGCGTTCGAGAGGGAGGGCCACGGACCGGGGAGCTGTTTTTT.